The 13 T cell receptor beta chains below all came from one sample that was sequenced in a study of CD8 T cells in Susac syndrome. The RNA input was 0.5 to 1 ug, and it was reverse transcribed with random hexamers. TCRdb independently ran MiXCR on the immunoSEQ multiplex PCR reads; one entry per CDR3 protein. Of 160,000 or so distinct CDR3 sequences listed, less than 95% were seen once; the top ten hold 0.08% to 0.095%. Sequencing used CD4+ T cells from PBMCs. The receptors here all came from a human donor with multiple sclerosis.

This CDR3 is CASHSPGTTDTQYF. The CDR3 DNA follows: TGTGCCAGCCACTCCCCGGGAACCACAGATACGCAGTATTTT. The genes are TRBV12-3 or TRBV12-4 and TRBJ2-3; D is possibly TRBD2 (5 bases). The CDR3 is 14 amino acids. V lost 8 bases and J lost 2, with 14 bases in between.

The chain uses TRBV2 and TRBJ1-3; TRBD1 matches 9 bases. CDR3 length: 15 amino acids. V shed 6 bases, J shed 2 bases, and the junction held 5 bases outside the gene matches. Germline CDR1 and CDR2: SNHLY and FYNNEI. DNA of the CDR3: TGTGCCAGCAGCGAACAGGGGGCAACTGGAAACACCATATATTTT. Translated, it gives CASSEQGATGNTIYF. The variable domain in full, with the rest retrieved from reference TRBV2 and TRBJ1-3, is EPEVTQTPSHQVTQMGQEVILRCVPISNHLYFYWYRQILGQKVEFLVSFYNNEISEKSEIFDDQFSVERPDGSNFTLKIRSTKLEDSAMYFCASSEQGATGNTIYFGEGSWLTVV.

The genes are TRBV11-2 and TRBJ2-3; 7 bases align to TRBD1. Losses at the gene ends were 5 bases for V and 3 bases for J; bases not matched to a gene: 5. The CDR3 runs 14 residues. Looked up from germline, CDR1 is SGHAT and CDR2 is FQNNGV. The chain's CDR3 is CASSGTVGTDTQYF. The CDR3 DNA follows: TGTGCCAGCAGCGGGACAGTGGGAACAGATACGCAGTATTTT.

The chain uses TRBV28 and TRBJ2-1; D call uncertain. Germline V lookup: CDR1 MDHEN, CDR2 SYDVKM. Trimming stripped 3 bases from V and 6 bases from J, with 6 bases between. The CDR3 is made up of 12 amino acids. DNA of the CDR3: TGTGCCAGCAGTTTGTCCATCAATGAGCAGTTCTTC. The encoded protein is CASSLSINEQFF.

CDR3 nucleotide sequence: TGTGCCTGGAGTTGGACTAGCGGGGAGCTGTTTTTT. As protein: CAWSWTSGELFF. The chain employs TRBV30 and TRBJ2-2; 7 positions match TRBD2. With V trimmed by 2 bases and J by 7 bases, 1 base remained unmatched. Germline CDR1 GTSNPN, CDR2 SVGIG (reference sequence). The CDR3 is 12 amino acids.

The rearrangement uses TRBV19 and TRBJ1-5; TRBD1 might be the D (5 bases). This CDR3 has 16 residues. V lost 8 bases and J 5 bases, leaving 22 bases between the germline ends. Germline V gene lookup returns CDR1 LNHDA and CDR2 SQIVND (reference sequence). The CDR3 coding sequence is TGTGCCAGTCTGTCCTCGATTCGGCAGGGACATCAGCCCCAGCATTTT. As protein: CASLSSIRQGHQPQHF.

The J gene is TRBJ2-5, the V gene TRBV28, with D possibly being TRBD1 or TRBD2 (7 bases each). Per the germline V gene, CDR1 is MDHEN and CDR2 is SYDVKM. V lost 5 bases and J 4 bases, leaving 14 bases between the germline ends. The CDR3 totals 14 residues. CDR3 loop: CASSTPGGAETQYF. The CDR3 coding sequence is TGTGCCAGCAGTACACCAGGGGGGGCAGAGACCCAGTACTTC.

The rearrangement links TRBV2 to TRBJ2-1; no clear D gene. CDR1 and CDR2 (germline): SNHLY, FYNNEI. The CDR3 loop spans 12 amino acids. V gave up 3 bases and J gave up 5 bases, with 5 bases separating them. The CDR3 is CASSDRDNEQFF. CDR3 DNA sequence: TGTGCCAGCAGTGATCGGGACAATGAGCAGTTCTTC.

This sequence joins TRBV20-1 and TRBJ2-2; 7 bases match TRBD1. The V gene's germline CDR1 is DFQATT and CDR2 SNEGSKA (reference sequence). The J segment lost 0 bases and the V segment lost 6 bases, leaving 10 bases of the junction unmatched. The CDR3 runs 16 residues. The CDR3 loop is CSAAGKGAANTGELFF. DNA for the CDR3: TGCAGTGCAGCCGGCAAGGGGGCTGCGAACACCGGGGAGCTGTTTTTT.

This chain uses TRBV10-3 with TRBJ1-1, with D hard to call. This CDR3 has 13 amino acids. Trimming removed 6 bases at V and 2 bases at J, with 10 bases between. Germline V gene sequence: CDR1 ENHRY, CDR2 SYGVKD. The CDR3 DNA sequence: TGTGCCATCAGGCCGGGATTTAACACTGAAGCTTTCTTT. It specifies CAIRPGFNTEAFF.

The chain combines TRBV6-1 with TRBJ2-6, with D possibly matching TRBD2 (5 bases). Trimming took 8 bases from V and 1 from J, leaving 21 bases between them. The germline V gene has CDR1 MNHNS and CDR2 SASEGT. This CDR3 contains 18 residues. DNA of the CDR3: TGTGCCAGCGTGGGAGAAGACGGCAGCTTTTCTGGGGCCAACGTCCTGACTTTC. Protein sequence: CASVGEDGSFSGANVLTF.

The rearrangement joins TRBV6-2 or TRBV6-3 to TRBJ1-2; 8 bases fit TRBD1. V was pared by 7 bases and J by 6 bases, with 7 bases of the junction left unmatched. CDR3 length: 13 residues. Germline V lookup: CDR1 MNHEY, CDR2 SVGEGT. CDR3 nucleotides: TGTGCCAGCACTACAGGGGGAGGCGATGGCTACACCTTC. Amino acid sequence: CASTTGGGDGYTF.

CDR3 residues: CSARDPGTAGTGELFF. CDR3 in DNA: TGCAGTGCTAGAGATCCGGGCACCGCGGGAACCGGGGAGCTGTTTTTT. This rearrangement joins TRBV20-1 to TRBJ2-2, with TRBD2 as a possible D gene (6 bases). This CDR3 is built from 16 residues. The germline gives CDR1 DFQATT, CDR2 SNEGSKA (reference sequence). V was clipped by 0 bases and J by 5 bases, with 16 bases between them.